Presented here are 19 T cell receptor beta chains from one specimen sequenced in a study of blood T cells in healthy people across ages. With a J-beta primer mix and a sample-barcoded 5' primer, a second PCR ran roughly 6 to 12 cycles. TCRdb reprocessed the 5' RACE reads with MiXCR, giving one entry per CDR3 protein. Of 980,000 or so distinct CDR3 sequences in the sample, roughly 48% were seen once. The sample comprised blood. The receptors come from a man between 25 and 39 years old in good health.

This clonotype was seen a few times. The gene calls are TRBV24-1 and TRBJ2-3; D unclear. The V gene's germline CDR1 is KGHDR and CDR2 SFDVKD. The CDR3 loop spans 16 amino acids. Between the trimmed V and J ends, which lost 0 bases and 4 bases, there was a span of 13 bases. CDR3 coding DNA: TGTGCCACCAGTGATTTGGGGCTAGGCGGAGCAGATACGCAGTATTTT. Translated: CATSDLGLGGADTQYF.

The chain links TRBV27 to TRBJ2-1; maybe TRBD2 (5 bases). V shed 2 bases and J shed 0 bases, with 11 bases lying between them. This CDR3 contains 16 residues. Germline lookup yields CDR1 MNHEY and CDR2 SMNVEV (reference sequence). The CDR3, as DNA: TGTGCCAGCAGTTTACTACTGGGAGCCTCCTACAATGAGCAGTTCTTC. The encoded protein is CASSLLLGASYNEQFF.

The chain joins TRBV28 to TRBJ1-1; D ambiguous. This CDR3 contains 17 residues. Germline lookup yields CDR1 MDHEN and CDR2 SYDVKM. The V gene lost 5 bases and the J gene lost 0 bases, with 19 bases spanning the gap. CDR3 nucleotides: TGTGCCAGCAGTCCCTCCCGGCCCGGAGCGATGAACACTGAAGCTTTCTTT. Its translation: CASSPSRPGAMNTEAFF.

This clonotype appeared a few times. CDR3 sequence: CASSASAGSTDTQYF. DNA of the CDR3: TGCGCCAGCAGCGCCTCTGCTGGCAGCACAGATACGCAGTATTTT. The rearrangement links TRBV5-1 to TRBJ2-3; D ambiguous. The CDR3 sequence is 15 residues long. Trimming removed 4 bases at V and 0 bases at J, with 12 bases between. From germline, CDR1 is SGHRS and CDR2 YFSETQ.

The CDR3 nucleotides are TGTGCCAGCAGTTACCGGGACAGGGTTTCAGATACGCAGTATTTT. As protein: CASSYRDRVSDTQYF. This chain joins TRBV11-3 and TRBJ2-3, with 9 nucleotides matching TRBD1. Trimming removed 6 bases from V and 4 bases from J; junction bases left unmatched: 8. This CDR3 is built from 15 residues. CDR1 is SGHNT, CDR2 YENEEA, per germline.

The gene calls are TRBV30 and TRBJ2-1; 11 bases are a match to TRBD2. Trimming at V came to 1 base and at J to 5 bases, leaving 7 bases not matched to a gene. Germline CDR1 reads GTSNPN; CDR2 reads SVGIG (reference sequence). There are 16 residues in the CDR3. The CDR3 here is CAWSALAGGSDNEQFF. In DNA, the CDR3 is TGTGCCTGGAGTGCCTTAGCGGGGGGGTCGGACAATGAGCAGTTCTTC.

This clonotype occurred a few times. The rearrangement uses TRBV28 and TRBJ2-3; D possibly uses TRBD1 or TRBD2 (5 bases each). Germline V gene sequence: CDR1 MDHEN, CDR2 SYDVKM. V lost 4 bases to trimming and J lost 7 bases, with 12 bases between them. The CDR3 covers 13 residues. The CDR3 sequence: CASSSQGVNTQYF. The CDR3 DNA reads as TGTGCCAGCAGTTCCCAGGGAGTAAATACGCAGTATTTT.

This chain connects TRBV24-1 to TRBJ2-3; perhaps D is TRBD1 or TRBD2 (5 bases each). V shed 3 bases and J shed 0 bases, with 12 bases lying between them. This CDR3 is built from 16 residues. Germline V gene data show CDR1 as KGHDR and CDR2 as SFDVKD. The CDR3 sequence: CATSDLGTTSTDTQYF. In DNA, the CDR3 is TGTGCCACCAGTGATCTCGGGACCACGAGCACAGATACGCAGTATTTT.

In DNA form, the CDR3 reads TGCAGCACCCTGGGACAGGGGGTAGTAAATGAGCAGTTCTTC. This translates into CSTLGQGVVNEQFF. This rearrangement joins TRBV29-1 to TRBJ2-1; 11 bases match TRBD1. The CDR3 sequence is 14 residues long. Germline V gives CDR1 SQVTM, CDR2 ANQGSEA. Trimming at V came to 8 bases and at J to 7 bases, leaving 10 bases not matched to a gene.

The chain is built from TRBV14 and TRBJ2-7; D is possibly TRBD1 (6 bases). Germline CDR1 is SGHDN and CDR2 is FVKESK. V was shortened by 2 bases and J by 7 bases, with 12 bases between the two germline ends. The CDR3 length is 13 residues. The CDR3 DNA follows: TGTGCCAGCAGCCAATACAGGGCGAGGGAGCAGTACTTC. Residues: CASSQYRAREQYF.

The rearrangement uses TRBV11-3 and TRBJ2-1; 9 bases align to TRBD1. This CDR3 has 13 residues. With 5 bases clipped from V and 10 bases from J, the junction kept 6 bases outside the gene matches. The V gene's germline CDR1 is SGHNT and CDR2 YENEEA. The CDR3 region is CASSPRDREEQFF. In DNA, the CDR3 is TGTGCCAGCAGCCCCCGGGACAGGGAGGAGCAGTTCTTC. Based on the CDR3 plus reference TRBV11-3 and TRBJ2-1, the full variable domain is EAGVVQSPRYKIIEKKQPVAFWCNPISGHNTLYWYLQNLGQGPELLIRYENEEAVDDSQLPKDRFSAERLKGVDSTLKIQPAELGDSAVYLCASSPRDREEQFFGPGTRLTVL.

This chain links TRBV29-1 with TRBJ2-1, with 10 bases that match TRBD2. V was clipped by 6 bases and J by 6 bases; unmatched bases: 14. There are 16 residues in the CDR3. In germline, CDR1 is SQVTM, CDR2 ANQGSEA. CDR3 DNA sequence: TGCAGCGTGGGGGGTTTAGCGGGGGGCCGCGGCAATGAGCAGTTCTTC. Translating it yields CSVGGLAGGRGNEQFF.

V usage is TRBV7-9 and J usage is TRBJ2-7, with TRBD1 as a possible D gene (6 bases). This CDR3 has 15 amino acids. V was shortened by 5 bases and J by 2 bases, with 16 bases between the two germline ends. Germline V gene lookup returns CDR1 SEHNR and CDR2 FQNEAQ (reference sequence). The CDR3 nucleotides read TGTGCCAGCAGCCTGGGACAAACCCCGACCTACGAGCAGTACTTC. This encodes CASSLGQTPTYEQYF.

This chain links TRBV18 with TRBJ1-2; D remains unclear. The CDR3 covers 13 residues. Germline V lookup: CDR1 KGHSH, CDR2 LQKENI. The ends were cut back, 2 bases at V and 4 bases at J, with 8 bases in the middle. The CDR3 here is CASSPRMPYGYTF. The CDR3 region has the DNA TGTGCCAGCTCACCAAGGATGCCCTATGGCTACACCTTC.

This chain uses TRBV9 with TRBJ2-7; D call uncertain. The CDR3 spans 14 residues. Germline CDR1 reads SGDLS; CDR2 reads YYNGEE. V dropped 0 bases and J dropped 1 base, with 8 bases sitting between them. The CDR3 sequence is CASSVGGVSYEQYF. DNA of the CDR3: TGTGCCAGCAGCGTAGGTGGGGTATCCTACGAGCAGTACTTC.

The J gene is TRBJ2-1, the V gene TRBV14; D remains unclear. Trimming took 0 bases from V and 0 from J, leaving 12 bases between them. The CDR3 runs 17 residues. Germline loops: CDR1 SGHDN, CDR2 FVKESK. CDR3 sequence: CASSQDIGRSSYNEQFF. The CDR3 region has the DNA TGTGCCAGCAGCCAAGATATTGGAAGGAGCTCCTACAATGAGCAGTTCTTC.

In its sample, this clonotype was seen a few times. The chain joins TRBV28 to TRBJ1-2; 8 positions agree with TRBD1. Germline-derived CDR1 and CDR2 are MDHEN and SYDVKM. The CDR3 is made up of 12 amino acids. V gave up 7 bases and J gave up 6 bases; unmatched junction bases: 4. Here the CDR3 reads CASTQQGDGYTF. CDR3 DNA: TGTGCCAGCACACAACAGGGGGATGGCTACACCTTC.

The chain recombines TRBV28 with TRBJ2-1; 9 positions agree with TRBD1. The CDR3 covers 16 residues. With 8 bases clipped from V and 1 base from J, the junction kept 9 bases outside the gene matches. The V gene's germline CDR1 is MDHEN and CDR2 SYDVKM. CDR3 coding DNA: TGTGCCAGCCAAAGCCCGACAGGGGGATCCTACAATGAGCAGTTCTTC. Amino acid sequence: CASQSPTGGSYNEQFF.

The chain uses TRBV2 and TRBJ1-4; TRBD1 matches at 7 bases. The CDR3 covers 15 residues. Losses at the gene ends were 5 bases for V and 3 bases for J; bases not matched to a gene: 6. CDR1 SNHLY and CDR2 FYNNEI come from the germline V gene. CDR3 coding DNA: TGTGCCAGCAGTCTAAGGGGACAGCCTAATGAAAAACTGTTTTTT. This gives the protein CASSLRGQPNEKLFF.